Each of the 29 T cell receptor beta chains below was sequenced from the same sample in a study of T cell responses to AZD1222 COVID-19 vaccine. TCRdb keeps only in-frame clones here, not all; method: immunoSEQ multiplex PCR. The data hold nearly 110,000 clones, with less than 95% observed a single time. This material consisted of peripheral blood, taken 28 days after the second AZD1222 dose. Source of these receptors: an adult who received the AZD1222 COVID-19 vaccine.

The chain links TRBV19 to TRBJ1-5; 7 nucleotides agree with TRBD1. With V trimmed by 5 bases and J by 1 base, 8 bases remained unmatched. Germline CDR1 is LNHDA and CDR2 is SQIVND (reference sequence). The length of the CDR3 is 16 residues. The DNA for the CDR3 is TGTGCCAGTAGTCCCCAGGGGGGAAGGAGCAATCAGCCCCAGCATTTT. Translating it yields CASSPQGGRSNQPQHF.

V gene TRBV27 combines with J gene TRBJ2-2; no firm D call. This CDR3 has 16 residues. With 3 bases removed from V and 2 bases from J, the gap between germline ends came to 13 bases. Germline V lookup: CDR1 MNHEY, CDR2 SMNVEV (reference sequence). The CDR3 sequence is CASSFLPVLNTGELFF. The CDR3 DNA reads TGTGCCAGCAGTTTCCTACCCGTTCTTAACACCGGGGAGCTGTTTTTT.

CDR3 in DNA: TGTGCCAGTAGGCTGGGACAAGAAGATTCACCCCTCCACTTT. It encodes CASRLGQEDSPLHF. V gene TRBV19 combines with J gene TRBJ1-6, with D possibly matching TRBD1 (6 bases). V shed 6 bases and J shed 8 bases, with 14 bases lying between them. Germline V gives CDR1 LNHDA, CDR2 SQIVND (reference sequence). The CDR3 has 14 amino acids.

This clone was detected once. V gene TRBV6-2 or TRBV6-3 combines with J gene TRBJ2-3; D possibly corresponds to TRBD2 (6 bases). V was shortened by 2 bases and J by 1 base, with 13 bases between the two germline ends. This CDR3 is 16 amino acids long. CDR1 is MNHEY, CDR2 SVGEGT, per germline. This chain's CDR3 is CASSYGGDSGTDTQYF. CDR3 nucleotides: TGTGCCAGCAGTTACGGTGGGGACTCAGGCACAGATACGCAGTATTTT.

V usage is TRBV28 and J usage is TRBJ2-7; D uncertain. Trimming stripped 5 bases from V and 1 base from J, with 15 bases between. CDR3 length equals 15 residues. Germline V gives CDR1 MDHEN, CDR2 SYDVKM. The CDR3 is CASSPLEANSYEQYF. DNA of the CDR3: TGTGCCAGCAGTCCCCTTGAGGCCAATTCCTACGAGCAGTACTTC.

This clone appeared a single time. The chain uses TRBV18 and TRBJ2-2; D might be TRBD2 (5 bases). V was pared by 3 bases and J by 2 bases, with 13 bases between. This CDR3 has 16 amino acids. CDR1 is KGHSH and CDR2 is LQKENI in the germline V gene. CDR3 loop: CASSPPEGGNTGELFF. CDR3 nucleotide sequence: TGTGCCAGCTCACCCCCCGAAGGAGGTAACACCGGGGAGCTGTTTTTT.

The V gene is TRBV5-1, the J gene TRBJ2-1; D possibly corresponds to TRBD1 (6 bases). CDR3 size: 12 residues. The germline gives CDR1 SGHRS, CDR2 YFSETQ. V was cut by 4 bases and J by 6 bases, with 8 bases left in between. The CDR3 is CASSLGANEQFF. In nucleotides, the CDR3 is TGCGCCAGCAGCCTGGGGGCCAATGAGCAGTTCTTC.

This clone occurred a few times. The chain links TRBV27 to TRBJ1-2; 7 bases map to TRBD1. With 3 bases clipped from V and 8 bases from J, the junction kept 6 bases outside the gene matches. The germline V gene has CDR1 MNHEY and CDR2 SMNVEV (reference sequence). The CDR3 is 13 residues long. CDR3 protein: CASSLRGRWGYTF. The CDR3 region has the DNA TGTGCCAGCAGTTTGAGGGGGCGCTGGGGCTACACCTTC.

The sample holds a few counts of this clone. This CDR3 reads CAWSPHGNTIYF. For the CDR3, the DNA is TGTGCCTGGAGTCCCCATGGAAACACCATATATTTT. The gene calls are TRBV30 and TRBJ1-3, with D unclear. Germline V gives CDR1 GTSNPN, CDR2 SVGIG (reference sequence). CDR3 length: 12 residues. Between the trimmed V and J ends, which lost 2 bases and 3 bases, there was a span of 5 bases.

V and J are TRBV7-2 and TRBJ1-2, with D perhaps matching TRBD1 (6 bases). This CDR3 has 14 residues. The germline V gene has CDR1 SGHTA and CDR2 FQGNSA. Trimming shortened V by 5 bases and J by 7 bases, and 17 bases separated the two germline ends. The CDR3 loop reads CASSQNPGQSGYTF. The CDR3 bases are TGTGCCAGCAGCCAAAACCCGGGACAAAGTGGCTACACCTTC.

The chain uses TRBV19 and TRBJ2-7; unclear D gene. The CDR3 is made up of 13 amino acids. Germline CDR1 reads LNHDA; CDR2 reads SQIVND (reference sequence). The V and J ends lost 3 bases and 2 bases respectively, with 8 bases between them. CDR3 in amino acids: CASSISPTYEQYF. CDR3 nucleotides: TGTGCCAGTAGTATTAGTCCGACCTACGAGCAGTACTTC.

The chain couples TRBV18 to TRBJ1-1; a weak D match, TRBD1 (6 bases). Germline V gene data show CDR1 as KGHSH and CDR2 as LQKENI. V lost 3 bases, J lost 7 bases, and 12 bases lay in between. The CDR3 loop spans 13 amino acids. The CDR3 loop is CASSPSQDSEAFF. The CDR3, as DNA: TGTGCCAGCTCACCCTCCCAGGACAGTGAAGCTTTCTTT.

The chain links TRBV6-5 to TRBJ2-2, with TRBD1 identical over 7 bases. V lost 10 bases to trimming and J lost 0 bases; unmatched junction nucleotides: 5. The CDR3 totals 14 residues. The germline V gene encodes CDR1 MNHEY and CDR2 SVGAGI. The CDR3 DNA follows: TGTGCCACCCTTGGGACAGCGAACACCGGGGAGCTGTTTTTT. It codes for CATLGTANTGELFF.

The rearrangement uses TRBV5-1 and TRBJ1-1, with D unresolved. This CDR3 comprises 14 residues. The germline V and J ends were trimmed by 4 bases and 7 bases, with 17 bases remaining between them. Looked up from germline, CDR1 is SGHRS and CDR2 is YFSETQ. The CDR3 region has the DNA TGCGCCAGCAGCCAGCCGGCTTACGGGGTTGAAGCTTTCTTT. Translated, it gives CASSQPAYGVEAFF.

The chain uses TRBV3-1 (or the pseudogene TRBV3-2) and TRBJ1-1; D remains unclear. The CDR3 extends over 14 amino acids. Germline loops: CDR1 LGHDT, CDR2 YNNKEL (reference sequence). Trimming removed 4 bases from V and 3 bases from J, with 12 bases in between. This chain's CDR3 is CASSRSPGDTEAFF. The CDR3 DNA reads TGTGCCAGCAGCCGGTCCCCTGGGGACACTGAAGCTTTCTTT.

This chain links TRBV7-2 with TRBJ2-2; a weak D match, TRBD2 (6 bases). Trimming removed 5 bases from V and 3 bases from J, with 10 bases in between. The CDR3 sequence is 14 residues long. Germline V lookup: CDR1 SGHTA, CDR2 FQGNSA. CDR3 DNA sequence: TGTGCCAGCAGCCCGGGGGACCACACCGGGGAGCTGTTTTTT. Its protein product is CASSPGDHTGELFF.

This clone came up once. The chain employs TRBV6-2 or TRBV6-3 and TRBJ2-7, with unresolved D. CDR3 size: 12 residues. Germline CDR1 is MNHEY and CDR2 is SVGEGT. V was clipped by 4 bases and J by 4 bases, with 8 bases between them. This CDR3 reads CASSSISYEQYF. CDR3 sequence (DNA): TGTGCCAGCAGTTCTATTTCTTACGAGCAGTACTTC.

The chain recombines TRBV19 with TRBJ2-2; tentatively, D is TRBD2 (6 bases). Germline V gene data show CDR1 as LNHDA and CDR2 as SQIVND (reference sequence). This CDR3 has 16 amino acids. Trimming removed 1 base at V and 2 bases at J, with 11 bases between. CDR3 coding DNA: TGTGCCAGTAGTATAGGGGCGGGGAGCAACACCGGGGAGCTGTTTTTT. Translating gives CASSIGAGSNTGELFF.

The V and J genes are TRBV7-9 and TRBJ2-7; no reliable D call. Germline loops: CDR1 SEHNR, CDR2 FQNEAQ (reference sequence). The CDR3 spans 15 residues. Trimming removed 1 base at V and 0 bases at J, with 10 bases between. The CDR3 here is CASSLGPASSYEQYF. The CDR3 DNA is TGTGCCAGCAGCTTAGGCCCAGCGAGCTCCTACGAGCAGTACTTC. The full variable domain, completed using reference TRBV7-9 and TRBJ2-7, is DTGVSQNPRHKITKRGQNVTFRCDPISEHNRLYWYRQTLGQGPEFLTYFQNEAQLEKSRLLSDRFSAERPKGSFSTLEIQRTEQGDSAMYLCASSLGPASSYEQYFGPGTRLTVT.

The chain recombines TRBV6-2 or TRBV6-3 with TRBJ1-2; 8 bases map to TRBD1. This CDR3 is built from 13 residues. CDR1 and CDR2 (germline): MNHEY, SVGEGT. With 0 bases clipped from V and 8 bases from J, the junction kept 2 bases outside the gene matches. The CDR3 spells CASSYSGQGGYTF. The CDR3 bases are TGTGCCAGCAGTTACTCTGGACAGGGAGGCTACACCTTC.

The chain uses TRBV19 and TRBJ1-5, with a tentative D call TRBD1 (6 bases). The ends were cut back, 1 base at V and 5 bases at J, with 9 bases in the middle. Per germline, CDR1 LNHDA and CDR2 SQIVND (reference sequence). The CDR3 runs 14 residues. The CDR3 coding sequence is TGTGCCAGTAGTATAGGCACAGGGCATCAGCCCCAGCATTTT. It encodes CASSIGTGHQPQHF. The variable domain in full, completed from reference TRBV19 and TRBJ1-5, reads DGGITQSPKYLFRKEGQNVTLSCEQNLNHDAMYWYRQDPGQGLRLIYYSQIVNDFQKGDIAEGYSVSREKKESFPLTVTSAQKNPTAFYLCASSIGTGHQPQHFGDGTRLSIL.

The gene calls are TRBV6-5 and TRBJ2-1, with TRBD2 matching over 7 bases. V gave up 8 bases and J gave up 2 bases; unmatched junction bases: 6. The CDR3 is 14 amino acids. Germline loops: CDR1 MNHEY, CDR2 SVGAGI. CDR3 nucleotides: TGTGCCAGCCAGCGGGGAGGGGCCTACAATGAGCAGTTCTTC. As protein: CASQRGGAYNEQFF.

The V and J genes are TRBV7-2 and TRBJ2-3, with 10 bases identical to TRBD1. Germline trimming cut 3 bases from V and 1 base from J; bases unmatched to any gene: 4. Germline loops: CDR1 SGHTA, CDR2 FQGNSA. The CDR3 has 16 amino acids. The CDR3 reads CASSFRGTGGTDTQYF. The CDR3 nucleotides read TGTGCCAGCAGCTTTAGGGGGACAGGGGGCACAGATACGCAGTATTTT.

The V and J genes are TRBV4-2 and TRBJ2-6, with a possible D match to TRBD2 (5 bases). This CDR3 comprises 17 residues. In germline, CDR1 is LGHNA, CDR2 YNFKEQ. V was cut by 0 bases and J by 0 bases, with 9 bases left in between. The chain's CDR3 is CASSQEGESSGANVLTF. The CDR3 DNA sequence: TGTGCCAGCAGCCAAGAGGGAGAAAGCTCTGGGGCCAACGTCCTGACTTTC.

The CDR3 loop is CASSQDLGGSGANVLTF. CDR3 nucleotides: TGTGCCAGCAGCCAAGATTTAGGAGGGTCTGGGGCCAACGTCCTGACTTTC. V is TRBV4-2 and J is TRBJ2-6, with a possible D match to TRBD2 (6 bases). The CDR3 is 17 amino acids. Germline values: CDR1 LGHNA, CDR2 YNFKEQ. V dropped 0 bases and J dropped 1 base, with 10 bases sitting between them.

This sequence joins TRBV7-3 and TRBJ1-6, with a tentative D call TRBD1 (5 bases). The germline CDR1 and CDR2 sequences are SGHTA and FQGTGA. The CDR3 loop spans 14 amino acids. Trimming took 0 bases from V and 9 from J, leaving 9 bases between them. In DNA form, the CDR3 reads TGTGCCAGCAGCTTAACAGGGGATGGTTCACCCCTCCACTTT. Translating it yields CASSLTGDGSPLHF.

The rearrangement uses TRBV7-9 and TRBJ1-3; D uncertain. The ends were cut back, 5 bases at V and 0 bases at J, with 14 bases in the middle. In germline, CDR1 is SEHNR, CDR2 FQNEAQ (reference sequence). The CDR3 loop spans 16 amino acids. CDR3 in amino acids: CASSTAGPRSGNTIYF. As DNA, the CDR3 is TGTGCCAGCAGCACCGCTGGGCCCCGCTCTGGAAACACCATATATTTT.

This rearrangement joins TRBV5-5 to TRBJ1-5; D is perhaps TRBD1 (5 bases). Per germline, CDR1 SGHKS and CDR2 YYEKEE (reference sequence). The V end lost 0 bases, the J end lost 8 bases, and 15 bases lay between the germline ends. The CDR3 has 15 residues. The CDR3 sequence: CASSLAAGPLEPQHF. In DNA form, the CDR3 reads TGTGCCAGCAGCTTGGCAGCAGGGCCGTTGGAGCCCCAGCATTTT.

This clone was seen just once. This chain connects TRBV27 to TRBJ1-1; no clear D. The V end was cut by 2 bases, the J end by 5 bases, with 9 bases between. Germline lookup yields CDR1 MNHEY and CDR2 SMNVEV (reference sequence). This CDR3 has 13 amino acids. CDR3 region: CASSLPGRTEAFF. In DNA, the CDR3 is TGTGCCAGCAGTTTACCCGGAAGGACTGAAGCTTTCTTT.